The 12 T cell receptor beta chains in this list originate from one sample, sequenced in a study of T cell responses to AZD1222 COVID-19 vaccine. The assay was immunoSEQ multiplex PCR, and TCRdb's table has in-frame clones only and misses some. The table records approximately 110,000 clones, about 90% of them present only once. The starting material was peripheral blood, obtained on day 0 of AZD1222 vaccination. The receptors here all came from an adult in good health.

The gene calls are TRBV9 and TRBJ1-1; a possible D gene is TRBD1 (6 bases). CDR1 is SGDLS and CDR2 is YYNGEE in the germline V gene. V lost 4 bases, J lost 1 base, and 14 bases lay in between. This CDR3 has 15 amino acids. The DNA for the CDR3 is TGTGCCAGCAGCCGAGACCCGACAGGGAACACTGAAGCTTTCTTT. Translation gives CASSRDPTGNTEAFF.

Here the CDR3 DNA reads TGCGCCAGCAGCTTGGGCCCCCCTCCTCCCGGTGGCTACACCTTC. Translated, it gives CASSLGPPPPGGYTF. This chain uses TRBV5-1 with TRBJ1-2; D remains unclear. V gave up 0 bases and J gave up 7 bases, with 16 bases separating them. The CDR3 has 15 residues. The germline V gene has CDR1 SGHRS and CDR2 YFSETQ. Using reference TRBV5-1 and TRBJ1-2 for the parts outside the CDR3, the full variable domain is KAGVTQTPRYLIKTRGQQVTLSCSPISGHRSVSWYQQTPGQGLQFLFEYFSETQRNKGNFPGRFSGRQFSNSRSEMNVSTLELGDSALYLCASSLGPPPPGGYTFGSGTRLTVV.

This rearrangement joins TRBV20-1 to TRBJ2-7; TRBD2 might be the D (6 bases). Trimming took off 3 bases at V and 6 bases at J, with 21 bases between the two ends. Germline loops: CDR1 DFQATT, CDR2 SNEGSKA (reference sequence). The length of the CDR3 is 15 residues. In DNA, the CDR3 is TGCAGTGCTAGTCAACCCGTCGCGGGAAGAGGCGAGCAGTACTTC. As protein: CSASQPVAGRGEQYF.

The chain links TRBV5-8 to TRBJ1-1; D gene ambiguous. In germline, CDR1 is SGHTS, CDR2 YDEGEE. The V end was cut by 2 bases, the J end by 3 bases, with 8 bases between. The CDR3 extends over 13 amino acids. CDR3 coding DNA: TGTGCCAGCAGCTTCGGCAGAGACACTGAAGCTTTCTTT. Translation gives CASSFGRDTEAFF. The whole variable domain, remainder taken from reference TRBV5-8 and TRBJ1-1, is EAGVTQSPTHLIKTRGQQATLRCSPISGHTSVYWYQQALGLGLQFLLWYDEGEERNRGNFPPRFSGRQFPNYSSELNVNALELEDSALYLCASSFGRDTEAFFGQGTRLTVV.

V is TRBV3-1 (or the pseudogene TRBV3-2) and J is TRBJ2-3; 9 nucleotides agree with TRBD2. Germline CDR1 LGHDT, CDR2 YNNKEL (reference sequence). V shed 4 bases, J shed 3 bases, and the junction held 5 bases outside the gene matches. This CDR3 region has 15 residues. CDR3 DNA sequence: TGTGCCAGCAGCCTTAAGACTAGCGGAACAGATACGCAGTATTTT. Its translation: CASSLKTSGTDTQYF.

The J gene is TRBJ1-2, the V gene TRBV3-1 (or the pseudogene TRBV3-2), with D possibly being TRBD1 (6 bases). CDR1 LGHDT and CDR2 YNNKEL come from the germline V gene (reference sequence). The CDR3 is 14 residues long. With 4 bases removed from V and 8 bases from J, the gap between germline ends came to 17 bases. This CDR3 reads CASSRTSGAQGYTF. For the CDR3, the DNA is TGTGCCAGCAGCCGCACGTCGGGGGCGCAGGGCTACACCTTC.

The CDR3 DNA is TGTGCCAGCAGCCAAGAACCGAGGGGAGGGACTGAAGCTTTCTTT. Its translation: CASSQEPRGGTEAFF. The chain recombines TRBV4-2 with TRBJ1-1; D might be TRBD1 (5 bases). This CDR3 comprises 15 residues. CDR1 is LGHNA, CDR2 YNFKEQ, per germline. Trimming shortened V by 0 bases and J by 5 bases, and 13 bases separated the two germline ends.

This clone has just a few counts. The rearrangement joins TRBV5-6 to TRBJ2-1; D uncertain. Germline V gives CDR1 SGHDT, CDR2 YYEEEE. Trimming took off 0 bases at V and 4 bases at J, with 8 bases between the two ends. The CDR3 sequence is 14 residues long. CDR3 amino acids: CASSLAAGYNEQFF. As DNA, the CDR3 is TGTGCCAGCAGCTTGGCCGCAGGTTACAATGAGCAGTTCTTC.

A remark on this clone: Other DNA sequences within the sample encode an identical CDR3. This chain links TRBV12-3 or TRBV12-4 with TRBJ2-7; D perhaps matches TRBD1 (6 bases). This CDR3 region has 12 residues. V was pared by 5 bases and J by 3 bases, with 8 bases between. In DNA, the CDR3 is TGTGCCAGCAGTCCAGGGGTCTACGAGCAGTACTTC. Its translation is CASSPGVYEQYF.

This clone was detected once. V usage is TRBV5-1 and J usage is TRBJ2-7, with TRBD1 as a possible D gene (5 bases). Trimming removed 4 bases at V and 4 bases at J, with 15 bases between. Per the germline V gene, CDR1 is SGHRS and CDR2 is YFSETQ. The CDR3 runs 14 residues. For the CDR3, the DNA is TGCGCCAGCAGCCTCGACGCAGGGTCATACGAGCAGTACTTC. Translated, it gives CASSLDAGSYEQYF.

The gene calls are TRBV7-3 and TRBJ2-5, with 14 bases that match TRBD2. The CDR3 contains 15 residues. V was pared by 5 bases and J by 4 bases, with 3 bases of the junction left unmatched. The germline V gene has CDR1 SGHTA and CDR2 FQGTGA. CDR3 sequence reads: CASSLGLAGAETQYF. CDR3 in DNA: TGTGCCAGCAGCCTGGGACTAGCGGGAGCAGAGACCCAGTACTTC.

The chain is built from TRBV28 and TRBJ2-1, with a possible D match to TRBD2 (7 bases). Germline loops: CDR1 MDHEN, CDR2 SYDVKM. The CDR3 extends over 18 amino acids. V was trimmed by 1 base and J by 2 bases, leaving 18 bases between them. The CDR3 is CASSLLGGAGEPYNEQFF. The CDR3 nucleotides read TGTGCCAGCAGTTTATTGGGGGGGGCAGGGGAGCCCTACAATGAGCAGTTCTTC.